Detailed here is one TCR beta chain. This clonotype appeared many times. Which antigen it targets is not known. Base qualities are missing; no much larger clone stands one base away. This specimen belongs to a study of T-cell memory formation after mild COVID-19 (dated by TCRdb to the early 2020s). Background for the entire study: TCR sequence clusters from the two donors were found to be largely donor specific. Longitudinal TCRalpha and TCRbeta repertoire sequencing tracked T-cell clones expanding and contracting after mild COVID-19 in a couple of donors. The cohort comprised two young, previously healthy adult volunteers, one female and one male.

TCRdb records Illumina NovaSeq 6000 as the sequencer. TCRalpha and TCRbeta cDNA libraries were constructed by 5'RACE with constant-segment primers, with sample barcodes and unique molecular identifiers being introduced. RNA was extracted from every sample with Trizol reagent. Amplification of the libraries took two PCR steps, and the second step added a second sample barcode plus Illumina TruSeq adapters. Sequencing of the libraries was done on an Illumina NovaSeq, producing 2 x 150 bp paired-end reads. In the authors' own workflow: Reads were demultiplexed and collapsed into UMI-guided consensus sequences with migec v1.2.7. With mixcr v2.1.11, UMI consensuses were aligned to TRA and TRB V and J templates and assembled into clonotypes. Clonotypes were classified as expanded or contracted when called significant by both edgeR and NoisET, with noise models trained on biological replicates. For edgeR calls, the cutoffs were a false discovery rate-adjusted p below 0.01 and a log2 fold-change threshold of 1. As an exploratory analysis of dynamics, max-normalized trajectories of the 1000 most abundant clonotypes were examined with PCA combined with hierarchical clustering. Each responding clone was given a CD4 or CD8 phenotype based on the CD4+ and CD8+ repertoires, which had been sequenced separately. TCRdb passed the public sequencing reads through fastp at Q25 and MiXCR, retaining productive beta sequences. Identical CDR3 protein sequences are pooled into one entry, listed with their most common genes and DNA. The V and J calls were determined by TCRdb, not by the authors. The sample table holds more than 300,000 distinct CDR3 sequences, of which approximately 15% were seen once. The ten largest clones take up around a fifth of the sample.

The germline V gene (reference sequence) yields SGHNT for CDR1 and YYREEE for CDR2. Trimming takes 4 bases from V and 3 bases from J, and the germline ends sit 13 bases apart. The CDR3 starts with the cysteine, ends with the phenylalanine, and has 14 residues. The only DNA kept is the CDR3, 42 bases in frame from the first base. Points the paper makes about the study in general: The detection of some responding clones in pre-infection memory suggests that pre-existing cross-reactive memory T cells joined the SARS-CoV-2 response. The study covered only two mild cases, and larger cohorts including severe cases with pre-infection samples were considered necessary. SARS-CoV-2 specificity of the second-wave clones peaking on day 37 was not confirmed. Contracting CD4+ clones were located mainly in the CM and EM memory subsets, whereas CD8+ clones were found to be enriched in EMRA. From day 15 to 85, contracting clones showed balanced CD4/CD8 phenotypes, whereas a second wave of clones that expanded from day 15 to 37 leaned towards CD4+.

Ficoll-Paque density gradient centrifugation was used to isolate PBMCs. This chain joins TRBV5-4 to TRBJ1-1; TRBD1 might be the D gene, on 5 matching bases. Sequencing input: PBMCs or a T cell subset sorted from them (not recorded which). This receptor was identified in a man between 18 and 35 years old who had mild COVID-19 (a few samples of this study predate the infection). The sample titles of this study are shuffled in the database, so cell type and time point are left out; the donor was told from shared clones. The encoded CDR3 is CASSDGTLYTEAFF. The nucleotides are TGTGCCAGCAGCGACGGGACGCTGTACACTGAAGCTTTCTTT.